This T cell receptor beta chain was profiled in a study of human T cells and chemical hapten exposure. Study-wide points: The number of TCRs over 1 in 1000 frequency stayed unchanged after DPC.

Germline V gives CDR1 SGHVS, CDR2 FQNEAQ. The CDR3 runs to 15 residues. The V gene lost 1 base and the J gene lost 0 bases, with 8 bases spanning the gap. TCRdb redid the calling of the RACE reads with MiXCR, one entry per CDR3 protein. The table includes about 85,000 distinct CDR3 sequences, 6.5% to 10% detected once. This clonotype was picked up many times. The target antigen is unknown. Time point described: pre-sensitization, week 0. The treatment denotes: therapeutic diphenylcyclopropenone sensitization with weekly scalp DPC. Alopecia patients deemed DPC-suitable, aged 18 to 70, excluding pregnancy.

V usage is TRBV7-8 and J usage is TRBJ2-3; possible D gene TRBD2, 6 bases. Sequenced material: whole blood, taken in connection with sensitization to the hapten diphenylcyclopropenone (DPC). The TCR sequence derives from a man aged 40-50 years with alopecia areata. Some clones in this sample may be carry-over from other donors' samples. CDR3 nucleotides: TGTGCCAGCAGCTTAGAGCGGGTTAGCACAGATACGCAGTATTTT. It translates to CASSLERVSTDTQYF.